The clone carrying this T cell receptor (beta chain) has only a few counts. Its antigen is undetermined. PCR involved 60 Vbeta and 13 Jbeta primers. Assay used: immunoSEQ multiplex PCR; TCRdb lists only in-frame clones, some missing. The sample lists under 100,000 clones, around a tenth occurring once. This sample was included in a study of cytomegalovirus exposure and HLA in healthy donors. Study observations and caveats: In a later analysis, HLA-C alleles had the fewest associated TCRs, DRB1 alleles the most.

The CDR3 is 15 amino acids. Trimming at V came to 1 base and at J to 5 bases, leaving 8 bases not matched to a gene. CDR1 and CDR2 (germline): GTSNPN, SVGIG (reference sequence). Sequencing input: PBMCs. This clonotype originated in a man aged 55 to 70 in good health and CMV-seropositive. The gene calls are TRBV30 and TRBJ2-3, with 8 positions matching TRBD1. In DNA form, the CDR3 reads TGTGCCTGGAGTGGCCCAGGGGGCGGAAAAGATACGCAGTATTTT. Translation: CAWSGPGGGKDTQYF.